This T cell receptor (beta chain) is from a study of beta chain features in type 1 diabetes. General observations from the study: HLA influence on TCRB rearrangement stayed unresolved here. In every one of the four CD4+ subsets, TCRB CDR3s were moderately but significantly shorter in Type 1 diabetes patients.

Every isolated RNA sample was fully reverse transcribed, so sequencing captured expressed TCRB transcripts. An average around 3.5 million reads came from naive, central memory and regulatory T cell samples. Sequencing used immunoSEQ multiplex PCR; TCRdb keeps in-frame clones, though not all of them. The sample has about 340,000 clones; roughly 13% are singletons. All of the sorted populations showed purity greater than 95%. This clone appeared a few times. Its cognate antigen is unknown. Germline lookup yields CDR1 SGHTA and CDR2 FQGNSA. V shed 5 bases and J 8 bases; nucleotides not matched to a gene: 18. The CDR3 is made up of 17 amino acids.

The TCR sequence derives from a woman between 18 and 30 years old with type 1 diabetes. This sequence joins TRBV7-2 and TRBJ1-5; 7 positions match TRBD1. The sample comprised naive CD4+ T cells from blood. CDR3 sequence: CASSTDRDSLSREPQHF. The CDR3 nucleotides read TGTGCCAGCAGCACAGACCGGGACAGTCTCTCCCGGGAGCCCCAGCATTTT.